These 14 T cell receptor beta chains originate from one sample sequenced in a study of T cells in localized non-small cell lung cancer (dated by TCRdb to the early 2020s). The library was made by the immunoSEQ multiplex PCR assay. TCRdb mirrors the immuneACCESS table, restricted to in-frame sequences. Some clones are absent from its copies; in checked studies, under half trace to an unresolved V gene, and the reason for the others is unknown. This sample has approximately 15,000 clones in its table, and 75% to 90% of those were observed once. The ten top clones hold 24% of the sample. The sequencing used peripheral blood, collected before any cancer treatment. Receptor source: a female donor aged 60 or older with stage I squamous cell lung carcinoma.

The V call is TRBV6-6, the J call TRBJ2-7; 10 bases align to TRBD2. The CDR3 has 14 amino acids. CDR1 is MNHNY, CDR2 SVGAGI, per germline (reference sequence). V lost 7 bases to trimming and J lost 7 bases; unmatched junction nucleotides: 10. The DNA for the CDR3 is TGTGCCAGCACCCAACTAGCGGGAAATGGAGAGCAGTACTTC. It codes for CASTQLAGNGEQYF.

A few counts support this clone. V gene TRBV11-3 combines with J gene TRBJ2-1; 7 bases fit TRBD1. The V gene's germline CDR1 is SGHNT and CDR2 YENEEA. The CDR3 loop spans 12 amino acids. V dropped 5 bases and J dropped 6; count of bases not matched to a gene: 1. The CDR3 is CASSRQGNEQFF. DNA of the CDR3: TGTGCCAGCAGCAGACAGGGCAATGAGCAGTTCTTC.

The chain's CDR3 is CASTPGLSYEQYF. DNA of the CDR3: TGTGCCAGCACCCCAGGGTTATCTTACGAGCAGTACTTC. V is TRBV7-9 and J is TRBJ2-7, with D possibly TRBD1 on 5 matching bases. The CDR3 is 13 amino acids. Trimming removed 7 bases from V and 4 bases from J, with 14 bases in between. Germline CDR1 reads SEHNR; CDR2 reads FQNEAQ (reference sequence).

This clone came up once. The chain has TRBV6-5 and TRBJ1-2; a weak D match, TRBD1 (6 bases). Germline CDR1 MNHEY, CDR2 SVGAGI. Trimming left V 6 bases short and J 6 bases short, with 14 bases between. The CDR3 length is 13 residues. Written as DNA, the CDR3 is TGTGCCAGCAGACCACAGGGAAGTCATGGCTACACCTTC. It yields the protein CASRPQGSHGYTF.

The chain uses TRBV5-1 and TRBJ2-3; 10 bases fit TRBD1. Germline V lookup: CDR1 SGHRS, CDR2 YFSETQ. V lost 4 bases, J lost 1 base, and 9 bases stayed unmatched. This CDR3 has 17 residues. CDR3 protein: CASSQPGTGVGTDTQYF. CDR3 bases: TGCGCCAGCAGCCAACCGGGGACAGGGGTGGGCACAGATACGCAGTATTTT.

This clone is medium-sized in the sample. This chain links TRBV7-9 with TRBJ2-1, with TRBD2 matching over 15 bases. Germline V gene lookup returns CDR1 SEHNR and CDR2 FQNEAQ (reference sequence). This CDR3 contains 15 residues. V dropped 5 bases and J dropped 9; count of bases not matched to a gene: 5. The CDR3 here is CASSPGLAGGTEQFF. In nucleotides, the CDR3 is TGTGCCAGCAGCCCGGGACTAGCGGGAGGTACTGAGCAGTTCTTC. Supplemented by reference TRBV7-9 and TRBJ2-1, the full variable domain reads DTGVSQNPRHKITKRGQNVTFRCDPISEHNRLYWYRQTLGQGPEFLTYFQNEAQLEKSRLLSDRFSAERPKGSFSTLEIQRTEQGDSAMYLCASSPGLAGGTEQFFGPGTRLTVL.

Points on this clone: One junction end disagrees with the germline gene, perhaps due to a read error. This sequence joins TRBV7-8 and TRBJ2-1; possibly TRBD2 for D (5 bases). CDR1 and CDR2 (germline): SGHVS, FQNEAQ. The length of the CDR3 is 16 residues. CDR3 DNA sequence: TGTGCCAGCAGCCTAGCCCTGACCGTACCCTACAATGAGCAGTTCTTC. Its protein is CASSLALTVPYNEQFF.

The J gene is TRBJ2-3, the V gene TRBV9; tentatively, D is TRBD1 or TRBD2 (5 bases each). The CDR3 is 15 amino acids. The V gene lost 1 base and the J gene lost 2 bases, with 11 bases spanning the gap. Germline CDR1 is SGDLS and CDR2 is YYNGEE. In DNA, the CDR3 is TGTGCCAGCAGCGTACTCGGGGCTTCCACAGATACGCAGTATTTT. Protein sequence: CASSVLGASTDTQYF.

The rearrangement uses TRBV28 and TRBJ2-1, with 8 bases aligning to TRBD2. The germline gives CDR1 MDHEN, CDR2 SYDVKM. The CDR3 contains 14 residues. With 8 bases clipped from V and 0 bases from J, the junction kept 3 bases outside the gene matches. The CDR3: CASSGLGSYNEQFF. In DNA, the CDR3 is TGTGCCAGCTCGGGACTAGGCTCCTACAATGAGCAGTTCTTC.

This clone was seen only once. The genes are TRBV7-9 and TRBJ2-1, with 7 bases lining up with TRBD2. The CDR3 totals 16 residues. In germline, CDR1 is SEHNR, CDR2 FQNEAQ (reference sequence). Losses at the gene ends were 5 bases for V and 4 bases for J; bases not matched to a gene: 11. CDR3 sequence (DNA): TGTGCCAGCAGCCTCCTGGGGGGAGCGGGGTACAATGAGCAGTTCTTC. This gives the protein CASSLLGGAGYNEQFF. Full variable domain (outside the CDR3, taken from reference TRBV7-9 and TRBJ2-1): DTGVSQNPRHKITKRGQNVTFRCDPISEHNRLYWYRQTLGQGPEFLTYFQNEAQLEKSRLLSDRFSAERPKGSFSTLEIQRTEQGDSAMYLCASSLLGGAGYNEQFFGPGTRLTVL.

CDR3 DNA: TGTGCCAGCAGCGACCTCCGCTACGAGCAGTACTTC. Translating it yields CASSDLRYEQYF. This chain connects TRBV7-2 to TRBJ2-7; D gene uncertain. The germline V gene has CDR1 SGHTA and CDR2 FQGNSA. The CDR3 extends over 12 amino acids. The ends were cut back, 5 bases at V and 3 bases at J, with 8 bases in the middle.

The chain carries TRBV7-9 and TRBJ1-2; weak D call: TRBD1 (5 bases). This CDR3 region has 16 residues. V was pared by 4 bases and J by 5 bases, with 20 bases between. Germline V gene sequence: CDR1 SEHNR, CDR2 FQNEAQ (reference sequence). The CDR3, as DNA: TGTGCCAGCAGCTATAGTCCCGGGGACGGAAAATATGGCTACACCTTC. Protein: CASSYSPGDGKYGYTF.

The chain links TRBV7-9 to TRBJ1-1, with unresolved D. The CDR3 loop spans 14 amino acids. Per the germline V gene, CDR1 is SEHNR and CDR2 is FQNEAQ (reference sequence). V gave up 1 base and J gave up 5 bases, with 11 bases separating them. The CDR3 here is CASSLGVGLTEAFF. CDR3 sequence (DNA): TGTGCCAGCAGCTTAGGGGTGGGGTTAACTGAAGCTTTCTTT. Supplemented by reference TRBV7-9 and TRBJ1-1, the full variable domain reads DTGVSQNPRHKITKRGQNVTFRCDPISEHNRLYWYRQTLGQGPEFLTYFQNEAQLEKSRLLSDRFSAERPKGSFSTLEIQRTEQGDSAMYLCASSLGVGLTEAFFGQGTRLTVV.

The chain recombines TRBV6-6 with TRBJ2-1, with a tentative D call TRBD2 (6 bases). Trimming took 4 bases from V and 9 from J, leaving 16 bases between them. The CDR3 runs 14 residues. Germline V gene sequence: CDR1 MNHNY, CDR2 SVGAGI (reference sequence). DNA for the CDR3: TGTGCCAGCAGTTCCCAGGCGGGGAACAGTGAGCAGTTCTTC. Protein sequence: CASSSQAGNSEQFF.